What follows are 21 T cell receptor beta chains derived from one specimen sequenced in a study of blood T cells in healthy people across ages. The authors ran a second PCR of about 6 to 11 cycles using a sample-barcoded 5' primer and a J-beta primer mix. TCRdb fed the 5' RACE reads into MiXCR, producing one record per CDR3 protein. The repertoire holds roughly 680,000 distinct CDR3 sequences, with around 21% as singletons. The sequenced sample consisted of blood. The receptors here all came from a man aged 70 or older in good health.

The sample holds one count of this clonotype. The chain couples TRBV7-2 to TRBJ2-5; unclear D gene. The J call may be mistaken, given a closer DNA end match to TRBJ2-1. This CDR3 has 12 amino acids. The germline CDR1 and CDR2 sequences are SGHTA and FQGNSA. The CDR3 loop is CASSRANFEQFF. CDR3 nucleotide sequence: TGTGCCAGCAGCAGAGCTAACTTTGAGCAGTTCTTC.

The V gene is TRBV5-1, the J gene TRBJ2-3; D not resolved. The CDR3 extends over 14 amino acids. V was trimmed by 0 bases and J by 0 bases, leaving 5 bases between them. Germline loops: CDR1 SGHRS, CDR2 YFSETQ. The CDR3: CASSLEESTDTQYF. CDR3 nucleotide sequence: TGCGCCAGCAGCTTGGAAGAAAGCACAGATACGCAGTATTTT.

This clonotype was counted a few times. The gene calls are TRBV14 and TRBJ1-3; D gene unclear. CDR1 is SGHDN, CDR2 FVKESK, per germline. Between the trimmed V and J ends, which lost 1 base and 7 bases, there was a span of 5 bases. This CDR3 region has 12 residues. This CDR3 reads CASSQVPNTIYF. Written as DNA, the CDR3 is TGTGCCAGCAGCCAAGTTCCGAACACCATATATTTT.

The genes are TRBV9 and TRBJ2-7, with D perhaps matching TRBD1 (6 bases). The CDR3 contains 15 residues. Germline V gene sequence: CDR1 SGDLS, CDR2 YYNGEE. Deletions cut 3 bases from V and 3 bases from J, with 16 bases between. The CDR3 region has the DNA TGTGCCAGCAGCGAGGGGGACGGAAGATACTACGAGCAGTACTTC. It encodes CASSEGDGRYYEQYF.

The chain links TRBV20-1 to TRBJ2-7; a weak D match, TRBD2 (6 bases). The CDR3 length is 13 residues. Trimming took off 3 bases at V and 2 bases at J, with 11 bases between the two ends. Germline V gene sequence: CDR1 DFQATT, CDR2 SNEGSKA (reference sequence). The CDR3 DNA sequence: TGCAGTGCTAGTTTAGCGGTCCCCTACGAGCAGTACTTC. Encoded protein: CSASLAVPYEQYF.

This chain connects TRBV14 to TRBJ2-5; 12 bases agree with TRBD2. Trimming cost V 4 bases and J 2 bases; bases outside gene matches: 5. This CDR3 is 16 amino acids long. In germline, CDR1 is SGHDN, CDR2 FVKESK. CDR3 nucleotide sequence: TGTGCCAGCAGCCCTCGCGGACTAGCGGGGCAAGAGACCCAGTACTTC. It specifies CASSPRGLAGQETQYF.

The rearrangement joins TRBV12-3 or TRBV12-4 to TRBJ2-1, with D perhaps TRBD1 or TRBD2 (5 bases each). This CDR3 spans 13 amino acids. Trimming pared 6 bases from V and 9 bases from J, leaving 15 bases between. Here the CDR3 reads CASSRDAGVEQFF. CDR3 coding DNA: TGTGCCAGCAGCCGGGACGCCGGCGTTGAGCAGTTCTTC.

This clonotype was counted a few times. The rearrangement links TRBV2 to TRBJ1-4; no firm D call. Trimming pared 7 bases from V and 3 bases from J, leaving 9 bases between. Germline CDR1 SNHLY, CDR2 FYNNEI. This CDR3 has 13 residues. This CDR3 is CASMGLPNEKLFF. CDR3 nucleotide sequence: TGTGCCAGCATGGGGTTACCTAATGAAAAACTGTTTTTT.

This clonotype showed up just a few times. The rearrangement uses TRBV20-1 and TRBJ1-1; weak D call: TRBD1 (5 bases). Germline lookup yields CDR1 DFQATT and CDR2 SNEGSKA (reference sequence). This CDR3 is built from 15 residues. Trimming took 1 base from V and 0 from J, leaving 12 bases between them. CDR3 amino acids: CSARGGGWVNTEAFF. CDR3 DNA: TGCAGTGCTAGAGGGGGGGGTTGGGTGAACACTGAAGCTTTCTTT.

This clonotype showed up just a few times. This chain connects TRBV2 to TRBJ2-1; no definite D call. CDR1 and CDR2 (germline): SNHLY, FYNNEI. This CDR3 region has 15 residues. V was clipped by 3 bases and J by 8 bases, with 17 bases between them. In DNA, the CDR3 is TGTGCCAGCAGTGAGGTTGTAGGGTCTTACGATGAGCAGTTCTTC. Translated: CASSEVVGSYDEQFF.

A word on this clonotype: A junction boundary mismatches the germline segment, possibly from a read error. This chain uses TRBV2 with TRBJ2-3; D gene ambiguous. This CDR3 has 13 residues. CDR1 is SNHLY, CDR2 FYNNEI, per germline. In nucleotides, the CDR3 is TGTGCCGGCAGTGAAGATATGGCAGATACGCAGTATTTT. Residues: CAGSEDMADTQYF. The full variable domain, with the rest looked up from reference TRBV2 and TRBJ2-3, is EPEVTQTPSHQVTQMGQEVILRCVPISNHLYFYWYRQILGQKVEFLVSFYNNEISEKSEIFDDQFSVERPDGSNFTLKIRSTKLEDSAMYFCAGSEDMADTQYFGPGTRLTVL.

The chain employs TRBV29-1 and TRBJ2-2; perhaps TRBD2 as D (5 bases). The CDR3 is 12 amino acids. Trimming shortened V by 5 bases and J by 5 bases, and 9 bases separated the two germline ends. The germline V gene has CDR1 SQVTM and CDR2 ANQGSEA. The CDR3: CSVYGETGELFF. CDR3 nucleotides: TGCAGCGTTTATGGGGAGACCGGGGAGCTGTTTTTT.

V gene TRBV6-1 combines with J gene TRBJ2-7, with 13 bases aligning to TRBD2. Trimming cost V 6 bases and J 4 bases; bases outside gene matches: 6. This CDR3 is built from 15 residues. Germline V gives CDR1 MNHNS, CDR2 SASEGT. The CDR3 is CASSETSGRRYEQYF. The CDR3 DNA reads TGTGCCAGCAGCGAGACTAGCGGGAGGAGGTACGAGCAGTACTTC.

The CDR3 here is CAISEGEPRHEQFF. The CDR3 DNA is TGTGCCATCAGTGAAGGGGAGCCTAGGCATGAGCAGTTCTTC. This sequence joins TRBV10-3 and TRBJ2-5; D tentatively reads TRBD1 or TRBD2 (5 bases each). The J call could be wrong; TRBJ2-1 is a better fit for the DNA end. The CDR3 totals 14 residues. Germline assignment: CDR1 ENHRY and CDR2 SYGVKD.

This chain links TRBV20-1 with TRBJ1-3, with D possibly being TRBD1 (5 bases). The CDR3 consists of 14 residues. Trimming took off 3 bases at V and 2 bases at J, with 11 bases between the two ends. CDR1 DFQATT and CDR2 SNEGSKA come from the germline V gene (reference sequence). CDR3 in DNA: TGCAGTGCTAGGGTAGGAGGGGCTGGAAACACCATATATTTT. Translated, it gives CSARVGGAGNTIYF.

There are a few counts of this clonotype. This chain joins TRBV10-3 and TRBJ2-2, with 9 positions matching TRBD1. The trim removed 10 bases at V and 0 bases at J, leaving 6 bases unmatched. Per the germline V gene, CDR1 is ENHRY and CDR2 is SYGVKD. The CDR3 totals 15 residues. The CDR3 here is CATIQGAANTGELFF. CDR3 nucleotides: TGTGCCACGATACAGGGGGCTGCGAACACCGGGGAGCTGTTTTTT.

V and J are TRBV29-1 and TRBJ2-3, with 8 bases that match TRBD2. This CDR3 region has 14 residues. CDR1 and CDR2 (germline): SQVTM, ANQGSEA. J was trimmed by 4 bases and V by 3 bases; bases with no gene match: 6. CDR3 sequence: CSVEGLGFADTQYF. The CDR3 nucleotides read TGCAGCGTTGAGGGACTAGGGTTCGCAGATACGCAGTATTTT.

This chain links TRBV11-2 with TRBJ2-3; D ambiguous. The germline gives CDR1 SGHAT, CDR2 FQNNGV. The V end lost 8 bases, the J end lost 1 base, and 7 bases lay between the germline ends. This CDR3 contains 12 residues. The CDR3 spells CASLPGTDTQYF. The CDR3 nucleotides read TGTGCCAGCCTCCCAGGCACAGATACGCAGTATTTT.

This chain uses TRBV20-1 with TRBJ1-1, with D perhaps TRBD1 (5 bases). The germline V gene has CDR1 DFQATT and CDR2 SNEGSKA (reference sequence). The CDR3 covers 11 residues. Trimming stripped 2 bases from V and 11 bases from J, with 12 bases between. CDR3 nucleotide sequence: TGCAGTGCTAGACAGGGCCTGGGGGCTTTCTTT. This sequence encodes CSARQGLGAFF.

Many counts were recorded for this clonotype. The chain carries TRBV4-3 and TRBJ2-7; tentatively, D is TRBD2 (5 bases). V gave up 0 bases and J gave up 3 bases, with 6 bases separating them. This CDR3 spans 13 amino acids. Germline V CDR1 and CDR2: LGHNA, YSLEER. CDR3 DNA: TGCGCCAGCAGCCAAGAAACTAGCTACGAGCAGTACTTC. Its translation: CASSQETSYEQYF.

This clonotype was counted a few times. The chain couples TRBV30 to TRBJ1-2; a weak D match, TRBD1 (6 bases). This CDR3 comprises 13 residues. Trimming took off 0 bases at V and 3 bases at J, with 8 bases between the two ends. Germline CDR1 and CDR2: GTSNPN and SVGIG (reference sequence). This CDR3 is CAWSVQGDYGYTF. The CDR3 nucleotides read TGTGCCTGGAGTGTACAGGGAGACTATGGCTACACCTTC.